The clone carrying this T cell receptor beta chain has at least ten counts. Its specificity is not known. Naive CD8 libraries used roughly 17,000 to 1,100,000 sorted cells and 10%, 30% or 50% RNA. CD8+CD4-CCR7+CD45RA+ cells were sorted as naive CD8 T cells. Preparation methods for the bulk TCR libraries were those previously described, with listed TCR primers. TCRdb re-derived calls from the PCR reads in MiXCR, one entry per CDR3 protein. The sample lists some 580,000 distinct CDR3 sequences, around 25% seen once, with around 0.78% in the top ten. This record comes from a study of molecular identifiers for immune sequencing clone quantification. Study conclusions and caveats: Clones that exceeded 20 RNA copies held over 98% of effector molecules, yet under 1% in naive cells.

With 6 bases clipped from V and 3 bases from J, the junction kept 2 bases outside the gene matches. This CDR3 contains 12 residues. In germline, CDR1 is MDHEN, CDR2 SYDVKM. The sequenced sample consisted of naive CD8+ T cells from blood, with Jurkat cell RNA spiked in. The subset denotes: FACS-sorted CD8+CD4-CCR7+CD45RA+ naive T cells. This receptor was taken from a human donor in good health. Some libraries in this study had Jurkat cell RNA spiked in. The V and J genes are TRBV28 and TRBJ2-7; 7 nucleotides line up with TRBD2. In nucleotides, the CDR3 is TGTGCCAGCAGGGCTAGCGGCTACGAGCAGTACTTC. Protein product: CASRASGYEQYF.